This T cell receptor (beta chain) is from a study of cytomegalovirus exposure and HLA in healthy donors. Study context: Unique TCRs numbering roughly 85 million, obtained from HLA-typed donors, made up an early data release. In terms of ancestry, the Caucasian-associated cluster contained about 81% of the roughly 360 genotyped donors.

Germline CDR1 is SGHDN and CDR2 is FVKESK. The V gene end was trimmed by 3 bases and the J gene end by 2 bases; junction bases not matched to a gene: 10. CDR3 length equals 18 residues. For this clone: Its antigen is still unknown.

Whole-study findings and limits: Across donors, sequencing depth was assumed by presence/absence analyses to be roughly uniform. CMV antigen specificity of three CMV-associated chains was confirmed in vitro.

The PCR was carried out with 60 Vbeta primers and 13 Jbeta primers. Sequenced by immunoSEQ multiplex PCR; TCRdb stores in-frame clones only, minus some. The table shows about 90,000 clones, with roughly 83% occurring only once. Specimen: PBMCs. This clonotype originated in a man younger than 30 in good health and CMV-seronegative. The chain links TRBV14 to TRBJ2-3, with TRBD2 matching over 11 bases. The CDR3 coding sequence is TGTGCCAGCAGCCAGAAGATATATAGCGGGAGGGCCACAGATACGCAGTATTTT. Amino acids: CASSQKIYSGRATDTQYF.